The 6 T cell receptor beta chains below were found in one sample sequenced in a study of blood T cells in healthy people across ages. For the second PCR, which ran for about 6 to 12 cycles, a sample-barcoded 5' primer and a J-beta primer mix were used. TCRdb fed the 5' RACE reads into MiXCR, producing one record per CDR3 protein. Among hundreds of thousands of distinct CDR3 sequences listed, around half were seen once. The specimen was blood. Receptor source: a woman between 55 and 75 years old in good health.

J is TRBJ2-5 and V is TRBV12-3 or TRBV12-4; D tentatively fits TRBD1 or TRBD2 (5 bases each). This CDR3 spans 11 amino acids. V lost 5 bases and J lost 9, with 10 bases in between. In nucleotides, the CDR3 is TGTGCCAGCAGTCCGTTGGGGGCCCAGTACTTC. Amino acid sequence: CASSPLGAQYF.

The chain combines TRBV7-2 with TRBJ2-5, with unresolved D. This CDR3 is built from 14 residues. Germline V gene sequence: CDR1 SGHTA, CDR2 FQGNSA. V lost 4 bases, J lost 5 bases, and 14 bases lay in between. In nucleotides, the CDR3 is TGTGCCAGCAGCTCGCCCCCCCAACACGAGACCCAGTACTTC. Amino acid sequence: CASSSPPQHETQYF.

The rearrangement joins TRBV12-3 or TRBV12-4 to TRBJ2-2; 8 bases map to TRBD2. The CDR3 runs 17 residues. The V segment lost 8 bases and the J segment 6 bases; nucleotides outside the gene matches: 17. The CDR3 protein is CASVPGLSGSPAGELFF. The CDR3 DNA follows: TGTGCCAGCGTCCCCGGCTTGAGCGGGAGCCCGGCCGGGGAGCTGTTTTTT.

CDR3: CASSLDRGSYEQYF. The CDR3 coding sequence is TGTGCCAGCAGCCTCGACAGGGGGTCCTACGAGCAGTACTTC. The J gene is TRBJ2-7, the V gene TRBV6-2 or TRBV6-3; 9 bases match TRBD1. V gave up 6 bases and J gave up 1 base; unmatched junction bases: 4. CDR1 is MNHEY and CDR2 is SVGEGT in the germline V gene. The CDR3 contains 14 residues.

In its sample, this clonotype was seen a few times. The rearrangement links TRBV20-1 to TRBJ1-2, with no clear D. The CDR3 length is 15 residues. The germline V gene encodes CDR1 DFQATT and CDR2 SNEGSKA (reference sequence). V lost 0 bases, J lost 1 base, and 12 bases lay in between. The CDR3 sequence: CSARDPGIINYGYTF. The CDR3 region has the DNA TGCAGTGCTAGAGACCCAGGAATAATTAACTATGGCTACACCTTC.

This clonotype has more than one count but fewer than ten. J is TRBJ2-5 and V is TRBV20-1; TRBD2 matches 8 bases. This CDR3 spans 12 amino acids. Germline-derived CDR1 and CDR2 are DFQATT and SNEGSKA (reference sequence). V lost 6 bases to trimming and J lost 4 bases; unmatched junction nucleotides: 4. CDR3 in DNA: TGCAGTGCAAAAAGCGGGAGAGAGACCCAGTACTTC. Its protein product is CSAKSGRETQYF.